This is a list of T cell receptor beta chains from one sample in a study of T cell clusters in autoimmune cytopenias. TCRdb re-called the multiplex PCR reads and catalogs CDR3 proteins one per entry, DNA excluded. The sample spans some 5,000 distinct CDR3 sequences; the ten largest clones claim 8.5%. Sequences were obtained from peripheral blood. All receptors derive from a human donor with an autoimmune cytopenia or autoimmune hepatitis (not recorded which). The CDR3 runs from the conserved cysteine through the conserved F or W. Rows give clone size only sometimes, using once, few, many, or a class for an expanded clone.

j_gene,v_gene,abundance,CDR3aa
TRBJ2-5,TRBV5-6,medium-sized,CASSWTSGRAQETQYF
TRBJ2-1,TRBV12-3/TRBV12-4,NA,CASSKTSGGHNEQFF
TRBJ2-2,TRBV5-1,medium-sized,CASSVSDTGELFF
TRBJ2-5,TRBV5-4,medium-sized,CASSQAGSLAGAQYF
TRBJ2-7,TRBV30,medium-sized,CAWRRTGQLYEQYF
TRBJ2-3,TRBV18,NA,CASSPQDRTDTQYF
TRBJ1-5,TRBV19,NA,CASTLFPTREYSNQPQHF
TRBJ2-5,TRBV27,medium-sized,CASSLSWSAGETQYF
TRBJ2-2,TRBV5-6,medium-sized,CASSSLTGPGELFF
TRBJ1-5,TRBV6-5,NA,CASRPGQGRPQHF
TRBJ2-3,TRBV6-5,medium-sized,CASSFGTGETDTQYF
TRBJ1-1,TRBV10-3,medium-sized,CAIRDGQTEAFF
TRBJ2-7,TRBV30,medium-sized,CAWSVRGRGHTYEQYF
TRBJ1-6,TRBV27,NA,CASSPSSGGTSLNSPLHF
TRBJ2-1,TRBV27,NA,CASSPRTSGGHEQFF
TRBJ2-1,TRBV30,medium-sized,CAWSVAVEQFF
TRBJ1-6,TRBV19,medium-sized,CATTPGLSYNSPLHF
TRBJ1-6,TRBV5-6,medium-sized,CASSLWDRRVSPLHF
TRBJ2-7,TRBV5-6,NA,CASSPRTRQLDEQYF
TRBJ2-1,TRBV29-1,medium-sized,CSVGGAGGVNEQFF
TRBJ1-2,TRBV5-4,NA,CASSLDRQYGYTF
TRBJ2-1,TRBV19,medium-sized,CASSIVGANEQFF
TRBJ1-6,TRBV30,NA,CAWSVLGLSSYNSPLHF
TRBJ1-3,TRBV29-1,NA,CSVGGPAGNTIYF
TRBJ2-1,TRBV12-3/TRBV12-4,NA,CASSNRDYGNNEQFF
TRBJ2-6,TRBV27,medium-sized,CASTVKGQGSYGANVLTF
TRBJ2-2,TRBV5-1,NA,CASSGIGRSDTGELFF
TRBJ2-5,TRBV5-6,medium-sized,CASSFGKETQYF
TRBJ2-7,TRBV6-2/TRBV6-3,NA,CASSLGTSGSGSYEQYF
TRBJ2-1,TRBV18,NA,CASSPLGGGGSGNEQFF
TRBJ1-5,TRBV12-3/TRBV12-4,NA,CASSFLQFSNQPQHF
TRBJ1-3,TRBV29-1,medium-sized,CSVVSGTGNTIYF
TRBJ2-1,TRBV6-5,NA,CASSYSLWEGPSSSYNEQFF
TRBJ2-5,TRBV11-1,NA,CASSLGLGETQYF
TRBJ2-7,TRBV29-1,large,CSATSGSSYEQYF
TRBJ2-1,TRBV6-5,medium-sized,CASRRAGGRNNEQFF
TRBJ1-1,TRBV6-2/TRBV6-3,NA,CDSSYSWTGGDTEAFF
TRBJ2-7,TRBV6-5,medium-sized,CASGIQGPYEQYF
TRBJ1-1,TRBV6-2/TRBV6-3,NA,CASSSEGGLGTEAFF
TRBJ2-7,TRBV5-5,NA,CASSLDGDSVHEQYF
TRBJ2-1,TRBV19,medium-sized,CASRPGGPRYNEQFF
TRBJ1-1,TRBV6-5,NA,CASSYVQSGRGAIVTEAFF
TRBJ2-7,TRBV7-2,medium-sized,CASSPRTSGGYEQYF
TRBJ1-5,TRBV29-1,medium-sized,CSVGQRSNQPQHF
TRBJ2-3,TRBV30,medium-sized,CAWSRGDTQYF
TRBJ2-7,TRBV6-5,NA,CASSEDRVINEQYF
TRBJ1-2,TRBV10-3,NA,CAIRAGSMGGYTF
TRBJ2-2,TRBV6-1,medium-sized,CASSALLSSGELFF
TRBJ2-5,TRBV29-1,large,CSVGVGQEETQYF
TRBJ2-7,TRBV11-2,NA,CASSSRAGGPYEQYF
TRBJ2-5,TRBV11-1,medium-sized,CASSPWRGEAETQYF
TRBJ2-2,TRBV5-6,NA,CAGSPAGDTGELFF
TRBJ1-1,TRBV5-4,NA,CASSPTLTALNTEAFF
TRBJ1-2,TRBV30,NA,CACPGQGLGDGYTF
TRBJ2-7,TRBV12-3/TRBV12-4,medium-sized,CASSRDGYEQYF
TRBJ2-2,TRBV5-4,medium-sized,CASRRGDRDLAGELFF
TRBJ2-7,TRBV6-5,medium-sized,CASSYDAESSYEQYF